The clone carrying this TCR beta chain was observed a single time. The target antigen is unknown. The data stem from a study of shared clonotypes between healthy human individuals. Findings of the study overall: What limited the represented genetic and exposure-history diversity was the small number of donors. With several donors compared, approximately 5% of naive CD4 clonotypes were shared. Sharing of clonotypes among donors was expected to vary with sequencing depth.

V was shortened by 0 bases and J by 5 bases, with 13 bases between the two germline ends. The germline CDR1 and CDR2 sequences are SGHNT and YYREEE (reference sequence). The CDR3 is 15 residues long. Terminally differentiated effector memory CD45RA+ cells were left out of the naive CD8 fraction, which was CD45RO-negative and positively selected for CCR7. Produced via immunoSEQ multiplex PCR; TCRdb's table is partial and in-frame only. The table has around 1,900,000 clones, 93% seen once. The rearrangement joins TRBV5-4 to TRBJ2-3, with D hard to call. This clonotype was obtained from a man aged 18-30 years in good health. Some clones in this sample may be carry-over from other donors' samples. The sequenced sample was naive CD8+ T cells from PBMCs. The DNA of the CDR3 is TGTGCCAGCAGCTTGGGACCGGACCTTAAAGATACGCAGTATTTT. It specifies CASSLGPDLKDTQYF.